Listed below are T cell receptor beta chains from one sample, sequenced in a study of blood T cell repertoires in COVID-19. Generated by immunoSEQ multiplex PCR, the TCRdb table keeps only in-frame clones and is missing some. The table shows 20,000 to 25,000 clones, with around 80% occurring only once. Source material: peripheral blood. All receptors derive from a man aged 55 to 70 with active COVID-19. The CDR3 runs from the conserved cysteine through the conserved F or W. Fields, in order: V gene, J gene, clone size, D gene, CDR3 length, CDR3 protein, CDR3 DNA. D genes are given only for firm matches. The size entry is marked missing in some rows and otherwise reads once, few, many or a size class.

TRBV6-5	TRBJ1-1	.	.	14	CASSYAGPSTEAFF	TGTGCCAGCAGTTACGCAGGGCCATCCACTGAAGCTTTCTTT
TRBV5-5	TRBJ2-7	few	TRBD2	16	CASSSNLAAPSYEQYF	TGTGCCAGCAGCTCAAACCTAGCGGCCCCCTCCTACGAGCAGTACTTC
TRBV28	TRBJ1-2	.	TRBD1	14	CASRGTGRNYGYTF	TGTGCCAGCAGAGGGACAGGGAGGAACTATGGCTACACCTTC
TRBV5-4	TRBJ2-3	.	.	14	CASSLKLATDTQYF	TGTGCCAGCAGCTTGAAGCTAGCCACAGATACGCAGTATTTT
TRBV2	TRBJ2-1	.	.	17	CASTGQGGFASYNEQFF	TGTGCCAGCACTGGGCAGGGCGGCTTTGCTTCCTACAATGAGCAGTTCTTC
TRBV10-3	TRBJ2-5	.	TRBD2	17	CAISEVLAGGYQETQYF	TGTGCCATCAGTGAGGTGCTAGCGGGAGGGTACCAAGAGACCCAGTACTTC
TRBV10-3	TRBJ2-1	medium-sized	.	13	CAITPDSHNEQFF	TGTGCCATCACCCCCGACTCCCACAATGAGCAGTTCTTC
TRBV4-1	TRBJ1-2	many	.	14	CASSQDRGDYGYTF	TGCGCCAGCAGCCAAGATCGCGGGGACTATGGCTACACCTTC
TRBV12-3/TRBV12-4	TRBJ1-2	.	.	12	CASSPDSYGYTF	TGTGCCAGCAGTCCCGACAGCTATGGCTACACCTTC
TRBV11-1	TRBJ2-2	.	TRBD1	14	CASSWGQRTGELFF	TGTGCCAGCAGCTGGGGACAGCGCACCGGGGAGCTGTTTTTT
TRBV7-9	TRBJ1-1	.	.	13	CASSFIRGSPAFF	TGTGCCAGCAGCTTTATCAGGGGCTCACCGGCTTTCTTT
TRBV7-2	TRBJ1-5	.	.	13	CASSYRSNQPQHF	TGTGCCAGCAGCTACAGGAGCAATCAGCCCCAGCATTTT
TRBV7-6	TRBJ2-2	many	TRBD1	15	CASSPTTGGTGELFF	TGTGCCAGCAGCCCGACAACAGGGGGCACCGGGGAGCTGTTTTTT
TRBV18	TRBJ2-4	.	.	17	CASSPRLDSLAKNIQYF	TGTGCCAGCTCACCACGTTTGGACAGCCTAGCCAAAAACATTCAGTACTTC
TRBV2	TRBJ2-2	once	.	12	CASRYTSGELFF	TGTGCCAGCAGGTACACCAGCGGGGAGCTGTTTTTT
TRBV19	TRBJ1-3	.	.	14	CASSIGGTGNTIYF	TGTGCCAGTAGTATAGGAGGTACCGGAAACACCATATATTTT
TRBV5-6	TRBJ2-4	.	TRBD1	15	CASSFQTGQGALQYF	TGTGCCAGCAGCTTCCAAACGGGACAGGGGGCTCTTCAGTACTTC
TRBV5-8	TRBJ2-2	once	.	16	CASSSDPRGWTGELFF	TGTGCCAGCAGCTCTGATCCAAGGGGGTGGACCGGGGAGCTGTTTTTT
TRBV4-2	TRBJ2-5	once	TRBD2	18	CASSQVASEREGAETQYF	TGTGCCAGCAGCCAAGTAGCATCGGAGCGGGAGGGCGCCGAGACCCAGTACTTC
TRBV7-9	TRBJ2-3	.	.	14	CASSRQGSTDTQYF	TGTGCCAGCAGCCGCCAGGGGAGCACAGATACGCAGTATTTT
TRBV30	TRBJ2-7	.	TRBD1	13	CAWSVNRGSEQYF	TGTGCCTGGAGTGTAAACAGGGGGAGCGAGCAGTACTTC
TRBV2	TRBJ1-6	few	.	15	CASSEGRTANSPLHF	TGTGCCAGCAGTGAAGGCCGGACAGCTAATTCACCCCTCCACTTT
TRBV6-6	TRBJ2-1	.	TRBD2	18	CASSPTNPGTSGINEQFF	TGTGCCAGCAGTCCAACCAACCCGGGGACTAGCGGGATCAATGAGCAGTTCTTC
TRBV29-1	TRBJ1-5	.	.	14	CSVDSGNSNQPQHF	TGCAGCGTTGATTCAGGGAATAGCAATCAGCCCCAGCATTTT
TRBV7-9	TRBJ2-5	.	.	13	CASSLRLQETQYF	TGTGCCAGCAGCTTAAGACTCCAAGAGACCCAGTACTTC
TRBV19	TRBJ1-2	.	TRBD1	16	CASSINRQGTNYGYTF	TGTGCCAGTAGTATAAACCGACAGGGGACTAACTATGGCTACACCTTC
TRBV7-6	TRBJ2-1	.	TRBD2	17	CASSPYSGTSGLNEQFF	TGTGCCAGCAGCCCGTACTCCGGGACTAGCGGCTTGAATGAGCAGTTCTTC
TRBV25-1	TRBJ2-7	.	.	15	CASSECRQALCEQYF	TGTGCCAGCAGTGAATGCAGACAGGCACTTTGCGAGCAGTACTTC
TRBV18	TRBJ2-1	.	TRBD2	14	CASSPPPSGSEQFF	TGTGCCAGCTCACCACCGCCTAGCGGATCGGAGCAGTTCTTC
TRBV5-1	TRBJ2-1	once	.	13	CASSLVRGVEQFF	TGCGCCAGCAGCTTGGTTAGGGGCGTTGAGCAGTTCTTC
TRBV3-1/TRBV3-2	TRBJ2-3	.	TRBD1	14	CASSSGQGTDTQYF	TGTGCCAGCAGCTCAGGACAGGGCACAGATACGCAGTATTTT
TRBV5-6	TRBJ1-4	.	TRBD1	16	CASRNTGQGLSEKLFF	TGTGCCAGCAGGAACACGGGACAGGGTCTCTCGGAAAAACTGTTTTTT
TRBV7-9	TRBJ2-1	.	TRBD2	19	CASSFGQGTSGTRRNEQFF	TGTGCCAGCAGCTTTGGTCAGGGGACTAGCGGGACCAGGCGCAATGAGCAGTTCTTC
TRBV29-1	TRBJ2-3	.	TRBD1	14	CSENRDRVTDTQYF	TGCAGCGAAAACCGGGACAGGGTGACAGATACGCAGTATTTT
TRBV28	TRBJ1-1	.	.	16	CASTNRGTRGGTEAFF	TGTGCCAGCACCAATCGGGGAACGCGGGGTGGAACTGAAGCTTTCTTT
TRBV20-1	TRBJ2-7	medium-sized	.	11	CSARSVYEQYF	TGCAGTGCGAGGAGCGTTTACGAGCAGTACTTC
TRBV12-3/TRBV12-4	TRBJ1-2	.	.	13	CASRLGQGYGYTF	TGTGCCAGCAGATTGGGCCAGGGCTATGGCTACACCTTC